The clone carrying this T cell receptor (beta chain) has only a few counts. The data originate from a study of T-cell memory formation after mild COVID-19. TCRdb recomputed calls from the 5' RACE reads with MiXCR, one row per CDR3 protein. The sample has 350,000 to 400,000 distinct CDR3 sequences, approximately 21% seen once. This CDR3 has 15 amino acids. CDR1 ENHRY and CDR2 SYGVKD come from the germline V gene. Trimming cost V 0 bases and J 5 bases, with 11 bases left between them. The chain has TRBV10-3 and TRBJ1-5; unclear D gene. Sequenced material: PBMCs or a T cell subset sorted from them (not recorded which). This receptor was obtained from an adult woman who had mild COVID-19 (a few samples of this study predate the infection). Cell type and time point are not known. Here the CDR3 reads CAISESGGKDQPQHF. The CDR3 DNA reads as TGTGCCATCAGTGAGTCCGGTGGGAAAGATCAGCCCCAGCATTTT.